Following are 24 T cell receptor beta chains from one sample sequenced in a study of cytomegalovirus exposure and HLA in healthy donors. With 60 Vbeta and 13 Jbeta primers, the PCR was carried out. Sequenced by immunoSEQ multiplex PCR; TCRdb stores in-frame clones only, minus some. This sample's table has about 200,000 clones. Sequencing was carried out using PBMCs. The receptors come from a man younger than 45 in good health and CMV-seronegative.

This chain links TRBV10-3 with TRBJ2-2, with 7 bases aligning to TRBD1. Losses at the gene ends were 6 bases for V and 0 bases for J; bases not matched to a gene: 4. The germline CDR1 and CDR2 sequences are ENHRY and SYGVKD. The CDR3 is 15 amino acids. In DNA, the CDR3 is TGTGCCATCAGACTAGGGACAGCGAACACCGGGGAGCTGTTTTTT. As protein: CAIRLGTANTGELFF.

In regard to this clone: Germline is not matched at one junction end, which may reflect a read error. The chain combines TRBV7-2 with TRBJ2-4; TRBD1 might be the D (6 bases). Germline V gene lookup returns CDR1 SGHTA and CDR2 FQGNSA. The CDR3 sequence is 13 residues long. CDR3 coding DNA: TGTGCCAGCAGCTTAGCGATTACGGGACAACGAGTCTTC. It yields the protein CASSLAITGQRVF.

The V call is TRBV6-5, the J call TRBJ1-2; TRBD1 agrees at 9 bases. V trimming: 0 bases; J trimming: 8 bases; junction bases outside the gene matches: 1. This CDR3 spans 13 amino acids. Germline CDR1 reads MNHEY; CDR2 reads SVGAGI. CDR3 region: CASSYSDRGGYTF. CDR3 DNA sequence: TGTGCCAGCAGTTACTCGGACAGGGGCGGCTACACCTTC.

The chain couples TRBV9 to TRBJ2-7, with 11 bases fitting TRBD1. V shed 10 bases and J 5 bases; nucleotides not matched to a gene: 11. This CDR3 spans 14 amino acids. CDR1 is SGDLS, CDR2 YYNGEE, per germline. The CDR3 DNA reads TGTGCCGTCCCAAGGACAGGGGGCAGGAACGAGCAGTACTTC. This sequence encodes CAVPRTGGRNEQYF. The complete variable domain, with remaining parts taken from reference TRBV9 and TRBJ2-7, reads DSGVTQTPKHLITATGQRVTLRCSPRSGDLSVYWYQQSLDQGLQFLIQYYNGEERAKGNILERFSAQQFPDLHSELNLSSLELGDSALYFCAVPRTGGRNEQYFGPGTRLTVT.

The CDR3 loop is CASSYSGTGQNEQYF. DNA for the CDR3: TGTGCCAGCAGTTATTCCGGGACAGGGCAAAACGAGCAGTACTTC. This chain connects TRBV2 to TRBJ2-7, with 9 nucleotides matching TRBD1. CDR1 is SNHLY, CDR2 FYNNEI, per germline. The CDR3 runs to 15 residues. V gave up 5 bases and J gave up 5 bases; unmatched junction bases: 10.

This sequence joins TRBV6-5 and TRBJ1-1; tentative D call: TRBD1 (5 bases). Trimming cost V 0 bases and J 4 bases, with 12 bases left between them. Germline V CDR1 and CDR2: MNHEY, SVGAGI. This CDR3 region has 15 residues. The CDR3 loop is CASSYSGEGSTEAFF. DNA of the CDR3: TGTGCCAGCAGTTACTCCGGGGAGGGGAGCACTGAAGCTTTCTTT.

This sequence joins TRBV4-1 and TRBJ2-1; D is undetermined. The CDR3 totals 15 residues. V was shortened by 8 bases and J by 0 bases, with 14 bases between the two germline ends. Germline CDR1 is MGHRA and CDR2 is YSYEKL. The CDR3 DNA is TGCGCCAGCGGTAGAGTTTCCGACTCCTACAATGAGCAGTTCTTC. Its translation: CASGRVSDSYNEQFF.

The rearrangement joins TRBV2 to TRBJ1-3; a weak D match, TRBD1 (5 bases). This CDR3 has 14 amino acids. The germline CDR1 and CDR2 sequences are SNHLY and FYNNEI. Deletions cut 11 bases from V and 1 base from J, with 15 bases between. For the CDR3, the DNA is TGTGCCGGATTCGGCGGGGGATCTGGAAACACCATATATTTT. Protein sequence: CAGFGGGSGNTIYF.

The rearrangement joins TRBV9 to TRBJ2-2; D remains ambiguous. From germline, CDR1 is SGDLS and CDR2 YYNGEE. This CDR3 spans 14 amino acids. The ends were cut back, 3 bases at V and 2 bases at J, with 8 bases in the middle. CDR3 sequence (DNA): TGTGCCAGCAGCGCCGAACAAAACACCGGGGAGCTGTTTTTT. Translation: CASSAEQNTGELFF.

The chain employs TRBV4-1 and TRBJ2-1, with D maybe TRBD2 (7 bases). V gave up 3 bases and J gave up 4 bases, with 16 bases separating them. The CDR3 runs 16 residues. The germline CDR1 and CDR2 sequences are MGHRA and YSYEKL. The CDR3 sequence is CASSHQSRGGYNEQFF. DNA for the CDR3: TGCGCCAGCAGCCATCAATCGAGGGGGGGTTACAATGAGCAGTTCTTC.

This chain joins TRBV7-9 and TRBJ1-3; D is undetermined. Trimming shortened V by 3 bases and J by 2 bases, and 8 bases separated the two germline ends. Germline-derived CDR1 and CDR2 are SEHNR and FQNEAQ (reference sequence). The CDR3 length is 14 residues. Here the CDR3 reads CASSFSRAGNTIYF. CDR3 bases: TGTGCCAGCAGCTTTTCCCGGGCTGGAAACACCATATATTTT.

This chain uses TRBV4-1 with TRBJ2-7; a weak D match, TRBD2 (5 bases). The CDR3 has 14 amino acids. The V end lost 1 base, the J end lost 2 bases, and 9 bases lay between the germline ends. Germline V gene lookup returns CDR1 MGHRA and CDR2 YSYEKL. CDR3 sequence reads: CASSQGLATYEQYF. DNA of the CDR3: TGCGCCAGCAGCCAAGGGCTAGCTACCTACGAGCAGTACTTC.

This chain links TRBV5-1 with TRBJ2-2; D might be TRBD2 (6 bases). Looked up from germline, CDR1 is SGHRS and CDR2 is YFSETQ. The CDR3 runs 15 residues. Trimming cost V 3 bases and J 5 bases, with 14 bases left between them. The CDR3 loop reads CASSWDVGGTGELFF. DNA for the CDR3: TGCGCCAGCAGCTGGGACGTTGGGGGGACCGGGGAGCTGTTTTTT.

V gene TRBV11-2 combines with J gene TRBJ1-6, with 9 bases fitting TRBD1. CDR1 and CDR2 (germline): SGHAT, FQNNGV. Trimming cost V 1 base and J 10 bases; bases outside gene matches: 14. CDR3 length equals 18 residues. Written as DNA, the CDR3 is TGTGCCAGCAGCTTAGTTGAACGTGGGGGACAGGGTAAATCACCCCTCCACTTT. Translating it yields CASSLVERGGQGKSPLHF.

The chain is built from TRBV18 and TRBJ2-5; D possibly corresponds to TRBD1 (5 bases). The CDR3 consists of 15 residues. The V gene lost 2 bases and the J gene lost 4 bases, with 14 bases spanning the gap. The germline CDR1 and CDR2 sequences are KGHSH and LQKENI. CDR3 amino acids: CASSPVSPQGETQYF. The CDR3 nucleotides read TGTGCCAGCTCACCAGTCTCTCCCCAGGGAGAGACCCAGTACTTC.

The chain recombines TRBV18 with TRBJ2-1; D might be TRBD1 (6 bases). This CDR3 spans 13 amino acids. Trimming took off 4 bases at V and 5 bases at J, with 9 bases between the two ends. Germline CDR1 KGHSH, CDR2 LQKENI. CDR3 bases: TGTGCCAGCTCACTCTCAGGGGACAATGAGCAGTTCTTC. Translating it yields CASSLSGDNEQFF. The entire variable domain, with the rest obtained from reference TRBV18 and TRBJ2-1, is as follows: NAGVMQNPRHLVRRRGQEARLRCSPMKGHSHVYWYRQLPEEGLKFMVYLQKENIIDESGMPKERFSAEFPKEGPSILRIQQVVRGDSAAYFCASSLSGDNEQFFGPGTRLTVL.

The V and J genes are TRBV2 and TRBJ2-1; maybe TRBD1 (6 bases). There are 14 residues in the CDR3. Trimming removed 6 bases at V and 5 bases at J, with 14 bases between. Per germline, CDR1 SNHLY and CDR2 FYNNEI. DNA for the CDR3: TGTGCCAGCAGATTACAGGGATGGGACAATGAGCAGTTCTTC. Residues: CASRLQGWDNEQFF.

DNA of the CDR3: TGTGCCAGCAGCTCACAGGGGTGGGACACCGGGGAGCTGTTTTTT. Its translation: CASSSQGWDTGELFF. The chain is built from TRBV11-1 and TRBJ2-2; 7 bases are a match to TRBD1. CDR1 and CDR2 from the germline V gene are SGHAT and FQDESV (reference sequence). J was trimmed by 3 bases and V by 4 bases; bases with no gene match: 5. CDR3 length: 15 residues.

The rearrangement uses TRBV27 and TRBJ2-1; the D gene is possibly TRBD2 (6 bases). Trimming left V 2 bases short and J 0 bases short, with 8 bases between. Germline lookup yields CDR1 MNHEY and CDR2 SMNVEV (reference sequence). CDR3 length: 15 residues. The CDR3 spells CASSLGGASYNEQFF. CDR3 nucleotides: TGTGCCAGCAGTTTAGGCGGGGCCTCCTACAATGAGCAGTTCTTC.

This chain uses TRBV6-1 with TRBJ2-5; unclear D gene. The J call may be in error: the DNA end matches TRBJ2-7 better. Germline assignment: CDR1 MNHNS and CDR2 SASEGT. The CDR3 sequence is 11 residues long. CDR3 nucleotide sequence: TGTGCCAGCAGTGACACTTACGAGCAGTACTTC. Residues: CASSDTYEQYF.

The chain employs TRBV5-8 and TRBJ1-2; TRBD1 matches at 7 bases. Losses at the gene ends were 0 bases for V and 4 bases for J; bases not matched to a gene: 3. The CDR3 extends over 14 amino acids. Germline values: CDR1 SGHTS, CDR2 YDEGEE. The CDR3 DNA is TGTGCCAGCAGCTTGGGGGACAGACTCTATGGCTACACCTTC. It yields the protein CASSLGDRLYGYTF.

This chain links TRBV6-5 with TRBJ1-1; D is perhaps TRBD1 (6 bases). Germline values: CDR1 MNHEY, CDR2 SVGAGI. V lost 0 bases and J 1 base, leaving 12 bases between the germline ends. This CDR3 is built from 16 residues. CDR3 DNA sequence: TGTGCCAGCAGTTACTCGAGGGGGGGGTCGAACACTGAAGCTTTCTTT. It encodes CASSYSRGGSNTEAFF.

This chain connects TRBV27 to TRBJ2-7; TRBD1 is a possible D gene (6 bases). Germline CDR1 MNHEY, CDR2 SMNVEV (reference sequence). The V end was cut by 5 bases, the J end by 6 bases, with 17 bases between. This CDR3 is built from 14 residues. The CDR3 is CASSLGQGLREQYF. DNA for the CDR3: TGTGCCAGCAGTCTGGGGCAGGGGCTACGCGAGCAGTACTTC.

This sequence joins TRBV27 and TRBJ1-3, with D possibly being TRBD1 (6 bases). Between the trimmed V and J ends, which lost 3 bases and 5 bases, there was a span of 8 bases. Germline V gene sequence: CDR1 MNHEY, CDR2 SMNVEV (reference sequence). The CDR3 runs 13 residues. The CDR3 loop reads CASSFGDRNTIYF. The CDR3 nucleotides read TGTGCCAGCAGTTTTGGGGACAGAAACACCATATATTTT.